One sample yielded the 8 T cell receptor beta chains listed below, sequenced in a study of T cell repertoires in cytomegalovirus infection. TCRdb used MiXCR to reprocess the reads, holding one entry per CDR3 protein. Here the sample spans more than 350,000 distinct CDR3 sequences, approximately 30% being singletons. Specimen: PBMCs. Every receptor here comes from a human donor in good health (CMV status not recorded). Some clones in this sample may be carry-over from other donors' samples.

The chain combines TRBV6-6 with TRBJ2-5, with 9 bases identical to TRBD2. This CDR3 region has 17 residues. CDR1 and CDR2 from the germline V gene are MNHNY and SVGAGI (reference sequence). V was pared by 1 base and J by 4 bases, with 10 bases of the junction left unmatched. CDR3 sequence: CASSYFPGGLAGETQYF. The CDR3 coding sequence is TGTGCCAGCAGTTACTTCCCAGGGGGACTAGCAGGAGAGACCCAGTACTTC.

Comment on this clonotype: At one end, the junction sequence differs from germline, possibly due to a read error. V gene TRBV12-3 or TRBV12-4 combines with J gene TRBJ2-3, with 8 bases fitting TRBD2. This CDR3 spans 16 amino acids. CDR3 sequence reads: CASSPTDGGAKDTQCF. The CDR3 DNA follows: TGTGCCAGCAGTCCCACTGACGGGGGGGCGAAAGATACGCAGTGTTTT.

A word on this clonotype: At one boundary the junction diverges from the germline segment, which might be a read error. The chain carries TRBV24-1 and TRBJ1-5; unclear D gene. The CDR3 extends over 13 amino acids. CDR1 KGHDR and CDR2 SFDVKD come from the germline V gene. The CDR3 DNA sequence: TGTGCCACCAGTGATTTACCCGGGCAGCCCCCGCATTTT. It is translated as CATSDLPGQPPHF.

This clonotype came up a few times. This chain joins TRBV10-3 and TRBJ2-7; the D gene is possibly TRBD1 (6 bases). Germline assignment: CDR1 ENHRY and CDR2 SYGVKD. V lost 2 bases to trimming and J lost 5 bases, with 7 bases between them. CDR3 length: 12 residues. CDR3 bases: TGTGCCATCAGTGAGAGGGGGAACGAGCAGTACTTC. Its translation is CAISERGNEQYF.

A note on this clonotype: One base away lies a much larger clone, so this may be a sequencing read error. The CDR3 DNA is TGTGCCAGCAGCTTACAGGACCGGGTACCCCGCCACTTT. Amino acid sequence: CASSLQDRVPRHF. The genes are TRBV7-2 and TRBJ1-6; D remains unclear. CDR1 and CDR2 (germline): SGHTA, FQGNSA. The CDR3 runs to 13 residues.

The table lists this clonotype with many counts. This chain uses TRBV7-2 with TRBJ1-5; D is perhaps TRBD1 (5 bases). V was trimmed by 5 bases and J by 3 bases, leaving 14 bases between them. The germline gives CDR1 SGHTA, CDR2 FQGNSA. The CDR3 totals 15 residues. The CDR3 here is CASSPAGGANQPQHF. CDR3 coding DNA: TGTGCCAGCAGCCCCGCGGGAGGGGCCAATCAGCCCCAGCATTTT.

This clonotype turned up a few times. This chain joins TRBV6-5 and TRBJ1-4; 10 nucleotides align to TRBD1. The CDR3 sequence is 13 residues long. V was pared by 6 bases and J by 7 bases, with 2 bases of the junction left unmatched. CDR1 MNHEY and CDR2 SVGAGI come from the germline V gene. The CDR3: CASRTGGGEKLFF. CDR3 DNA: TGTGCCAGCAGGACAGGGGGCGGTGAAAAACTGTTTTTT.

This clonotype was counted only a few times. In DNA form, the CDR3 reads TGTGCCAGCAGTTACGAGTACTACAGGTTCACTAGCACAGATACGCAGTATTTT. Protein sequence: CASSYEYYRFTSTDTQYF. This chain connects TRBV6-2 or TRBV6-3 to TRBJ2-3, with D perhaps TRBD1 (5 bases). Germline CDR1 is MNHEY and CDR2 is SVGEGT. Between the trimmed V and J ends, which lost 2 bases and 0 bases, there was a span of 18 bases. The CDR3 sequence is 18 residues long.